These 6 T cell receptor beta chains were sequenced from one sample in a study of blood T cell repertoires in COVID-19. Generated by immunoSEQ multiplex PCR, the TCRdb table keeps only in-frame clones and is missing some. The sample lists roughly 200,000 clones; roughly nine tenths were seen once. Sequenced: PBMCs or T cells enriched from blood (not recorded which). The source is a woman aged 45-65 years in a cohort exposed to, infected with or recovered from COVID-19 (not recorded which).

This rearrangement joins TRBV18 to TRBJ1-5; D gene uncertain. The ends were cut back, 5 bases at V and 5 bases at J, with 10 bases in the middle. CDR3 length: 13 residues. The V gene's germline CDR1 is KGHSH and CDR2 LQKENI. This CDR3 is CASSSENHQPQHF. The CDR3 DNA reads TGTGCCAGCTCATCTGAGAACCATCAGCCCCAGCATTTT.

This clone was seen once. This chain connects TRBV5-1 to TRBJ2-5; weak D call: TRBD1 (6 bases). The CDR3 extends over 14 amino acids. Germline assignment: CDR1 SGHRS and CDR2 YFSETQ. The V gene lost 0 bases and the J gene lost 4 bases, with 10 bases spanning the gap. CDR3 sequence reads: CASSLGVGGETQYF. The CDR3 DNA sequence: TGCGCCAGCAGCTTGGGGGTAGGGGGAGAGACCCAGTACTTC.

The table lists this clone with a few counts. The V gene is TRBV9, the J gene TRBJ1-1, with D possibly TRBD1 on 6 matching bases. Germline CDR1 and CDR2: SGDLS and YYNGEE. This CDR3 comprises 14 residues. Trimming removed 4 bases from V and 5 bases from J, with 15 bases in between. CDR3 sequence reads: CASSTGTRGTEAFF. As DNA, the CDR3 is TGTGCCAGCAGCACAGGGACGAGAGGGACTGAAGCTTTCTTT.

V and J are TRBV21-1 and TRBJ1-2; the D call in the table, TRBD1, was not verified against the DNA. TRBV21-1 is labeled a pseudogene. This CDR3 spans 15 amino acids. The CDR3 loop reads CASSPKEQGDYGYTF. CDR3 nucleotides: TGTGCCAGCAGCCCAAAGGAACAGGGAGACTATGGCTACACCTTC.

The chain has TRBV9 and TRBJ2-6; D remains unclear. The CDR3 extends over 15 amino acids. Germline V gene data show CDR1 as SGDLS and CDR2 as YYNGEE. The ends were cut back, 4 bases at V and 1 base at J, with 9 bases in the middle. CDR3 sequence: CASSTRSSGANVLTF. The DNA of the CDR3 is TGTGCCAGCAGCACGAGATCGTCTGGGGCCAACGTCCTGACTTTC.

The V call is TRBV5-3, the J call TRBJ1-5; D perhaps matches TRBD1 (6 bases). TRBV5-3 is annotated as an ORF whose role is uncertain. V lost 3 bases and J lost 6, with 16 bases in between. The CDR3 has 15 amino acids. CDR3 in DNA: TGTGCCAGAAGCTCCCGTTGGGGGCGGGTTCAGCCCCAGCATTTT. Protein: CARSSRWGRVQPQHF.